This is a list of T cell receptor beta chains from one sample in a study of blood T cell repertoires in COVID-19. Some clones are missing from TCRdb's copy, which holds only in-frame ones; the method was immunoSEQ multiplex PCR. The sample carries about 260,000 clones, approximately 91% recorded once. The material sequenced was peripheral blood. These receptors came from a human donor in a cohort sampled during active COVID-19. CDR3s include the opening cysteine and the closing phenylalanine or tryptophan. D genes are given only for firm matches. Clone sizes are given selectively: once, few, many, or a class where the clone is expanded.

>TRBD2|TRBJ2-7|TRBV11-2|.
TGTGCCAGCAGCTCTAGCGGGGGGTCCTACTACGAGCAGTACTTC
CASSSSGGSYYEQYF
>.|TRBJ2-7|TRBV9|.
TGTGCCAGCAGCGTAGCTGCAGGGGTCGACTACGAGCAGTACTTC
CASSVAAGVDYEQYF
>TRBD2|TRBJ2-7|TRBV5-6|many
TGTGCCAGCAGCTCTAGCGGGGGGGCCTACGAGCAGTACTTC
CASSSSGGAYEQYF
>.|TRBJ2-2|TRBV5-5|.
TGTGCCAGCAGCTTGACACCTCCTAACACCGGGGAGCTGTTTTTT
CASSLTPPNTGELFF
>.|TRBJ1-2|TRBV5-1|.
TGCGCCAGCACTCTCGCCGGATGGGGCGATGGCTACACCTTC
CASTLAGWGDGYTF
>.|TRBJ2-7|TRBV4-1|once
TGCGCCAGCAGCCAAAGCCTCGTCCCGGGACTCAAAACCTCCTACGAGCAGTACTTC
CASSQSLVPGLKTSYEQYF
>.|TRBJ2-7|TRBV21-1|.
TGTGGAAGGAACAGTCCTACGGGGGTCTACGAGCAGTACTTC
CGRNSPTGVYEQYF
>.|TRBJ2-2|TRBV18|.
TGTGCCAGCTCACCCCTTAGCATCACCGGGGAGCTGTTTTTT
CASSPLSITGELFF
>TRBD2|TRBJ2-5|TRBV5-1|.
TGCGCCAGCAGCCTTCTTCTAGCGGGGACCCAAGGGACCCAGTACTTC
CASSLLLAGTQGTQYF
>.|TRBJ1-2|TRBV9|.
TGTGCCAGCAGCGTATCCGGGGGGCTCGGCTACACCTTC
CASSVSGGLGYTF
>TRBD1|TRBJ1-1|TRBV6-6|.
TGTGCCAGCAGTTACCGGGACAGCTACACTGAAGCTTTCTTT
CASSYRDSYTEAFF
>.|TRBJ1-1|TRBV19|few
TGTGCCAGTAGTATAATTAATAGGAACACTGAAGCTTTCTTT
CASSIINRNTEAFF
>TRBD2|TRBJ2-5|TRBV7-2|.
TGTGCCAGCAGCTTAGGCCTAGCGGGGGGGGCCCCACGGGAGACCCAGTACTTC
CASSLGLAGGAPRETQYF
>TRBD2|TRBJ2-2|TRBV9|.
TGTGCCAGCCGACTCGCTAGCGGGAACACCGGGGAGCTGTTTTTT
CASRLASGNTGELFF
>.|TRBJ1-2|TRBV4-3|.
TGCGCCAGCAGCCCCCTAGCCGGGGAATATAACTATGGCTACACCTTC
CASSPLAGEYNYGYTF
>TRBD1|TRBJ2-7|TRBV6-2/TRBV6-3|.
TGTGCCAGCAGTTACCTCGGGACAGGGTCCTACGAGCAGTACTTC
CASSYLGTGSYEQYF
>.|TRBJ1-2|TRBV18|.
TGTGCCAGCTCACCAGACTTCCCTAACTATGGCTACACCTTC
CASSPDFPNYGYTF
>TRBD1|TRBJ2-3|TRBV7-9|.
TGTGCCAGCAGCTTTTCAACCCGGACAGGTTATTCCACAGATACGCAGTATTTT
CASSFSTRTGYSTDTQYF
>TRBD1|TRBJ2-1|TRBV3-1/TRBV3-2|.
TGTGCCAGCAGCCTGGGACAGGGGAGGGGGCAGTTCTTC
CASSLGQGRGQFF
>TRBD2|TRBJ2-7|TRBV7-2|.
TGTGCCAGCAGGGTGAGCGGGAGGGCGTGGTACGAGCAGTACTTC
CASRVSGRAWYEQYF
>.|TRBJ1-6|TRBV6-5|.
TGTGCCAGCACTTTGGGAGGGAGGAATTCACCCCTCCACTTT
CASTLGGRNSPLHF
>TRBD2|TRBJ2-1|TRBV7-3|few
TGTGCCAGCAGCTTAAAAGTGAAGGCAGCCCGGGACTACTGGGGTGGTGATTCCTACAATGAGCAGTTCTTC
CASSLKVKAARDYWGGDSYNEQFF
>TRBD1|TRBJ1-2|TRBV4-2|.
TGTGCCAGCAACTTCCCGAGGATTGGGACAGGGACAATCCGGGGCTACACCTTC
CASNFPRIGTGTIRGYTF
>TRBD2|TRBJ2-7|TRBV29-1|.
TGCAGCGTTGAAGGGGTTAGCGGGGCACCAACCTACGAGCAGTACTTC
CSVEGVSGAPTYEQYF
>.|TRBJ1-2|TRBV15|.
TGTGCCACCAGCAGAGGGACAGCTTTCGGGGGCTACACCTTC
CATSRGTAFGGYTF
>TRBD1|TRBJ2-7|TRBV4-3|once
TGCGCCAGCAGCCGAGATTCGGGGACAGGGGGCTACGAGCAGTACTTC
CASSRDSGTGGYEQYF
>.|TRBJ1-5|TRBV28|.
TGTGCCAGCAGCCACAGCGGCAGCAATCAGCCCCAGCATTTT
CASSHSGSNQPQHF
>.|TRBJ1-4|TRBV10-3|.
TGTGCCATCAGTGAGGGGGGGGATGAAAAACTGTTTTTT
CAISEGGDEKLFF
>.|TRBJ2-7|TRBV19|.
TGTGCCAGTAGTATCTTCGGGTCAGGGGACCACGAGCAGTACTTC
CASSIFGSGDHEQYF
>.|TRBJ1-1|TRBV27|.
TGTGCCAGCAGTTTACAGGGAAGGACTGAAGCTTTCTTT
CASSLQGRTEAFF
>TRBD1|TRBJ1-2|TRBV9|.
TGTGCCAGCAGCGTGAGCACAGGGGAGGGCTACACCTTC
CASSVSTGEGYTF
>.|TRBJ1-1|TRBV12-3/TRBV12-4|.
TGTGCCAGCACCAAACAGGGCCCGATTGAAGCTTTCTTT
CASTKQGPIEAFF
>.|TRBJ2-7|TRBV19|.
TGTGCCAGTAGTATCCAAGCGGGCGGCTGGTCCTACGAGCAGTACTTC
CASSIQAGGWSYEQYF
>TRBD1|TRBJ2-7|TRBV28|.
TGTGCCAGCAGTTCCCTACAGGGGGCCTCCTACGAGCAGTACTTC
CASSSLQGASYEQYF
>.|TRBJ2-5|TRBV7-8|.
TGTGCCAGCCGAAAGAGGATCCAAGAGACCCAGTACTTC
CASRKRIQETQYF
>.|TRBJ1-1|TRBV2|.
TGTGCCAGCAGTGAACAGCGGAACACTGAAGCTTTCTTT
CASSEQRNTEAFF
>.|TRBJ2-2|TRBV19|.
TGTGCCAGTAAGGTTTCTCCCAATTGGGCAGACGGAAACACCGGGGAGCTGTTTTTT
CASKVSPNWADGNTGELFF
>.|TRBJ1-4|TRBV6-5|.
TGTGCCAGCAGTTGGGGGGGGAGCGATAATGAAAAACTGTTTTTT
CASSWGGSDNEKLFF
>TRBD1|TRBJ1-1|TRBV2|.
TGTGCCAGCATTAGACAGGGAACGAGGGACCCTGAAGCTTTCTTT
CASIRQGTRDPEAFF
>TRBD1|TRBJ1-5|TRBV19|.
TGTGCCAGTAGTAAGAGGGACAGGCCCCTATATAGCAATCAGCCCCAGCATTTT
CASSKRDRPLYSNQPQHF
>.|TRBJ2-2|TRBV24-1|.
TGTGCCACCAGTGACAACAGGGTAGCGGGGGAGCTGTTTTTT
CATSDNRVAGELFF
>.|TRBJ1-2|TRBV4-3|once
TGCGCCAGCAGCCAAGATTCTGTTATAGACTATGGCTACACCTTC
CASSQDSVIDYGYTF
>TRBD1|TRBJ2-7|TRBV7-8|few
TGTGCCAGCAGCCTACAGGGGGCGGCCCACGAGCAGTACTTC
CASSLQGAAHEQYF
>TRBD2|TRBJ2-3|TRBV5-1|once
TGCGCCAGCAGCCCGACGGGAGGTACAGATACGCAGTATTTT
CASSPTGGTDTQYF
>TRBD1|TRBJ1-5|TRBV7-2|.
TGTGCCAGCAGCCCTAGACAGGGGAATCAGCCCCAGCATTTT
CASSPRQGNQPQHF
>TRBD1|TRBJ1-1|TRBV10-3|.
TGTGCCATCAGTGCCCGGACAGGGGAGGTCTCTGAAGCTTTCTTT
CAISARTGEVSEAFF
>TRBD2|TRBJ2-2|TRBV4-3|.
TGCGCCAGCAGCCAAGCCATTAGCGGGGGATTAACCGGGGAGCTGTTTTTT
CASSQAISGGLTGELFF
>.|TRBJ1-2|TRBV3-1/TRBV3-2|.
TGTGCCAGCAGCGGGAGAAACTATGGCTACACCTTC
CASSGRNYGYTF
>.|TRBJ2-7|TRBV11-2|.
TGTGCCAGCAGCTTAAGCAGGGTGCCCTACGAGCAGTACTTC
CASSLSRVPYEQYF
>.|TRBJ1-1|TRBV5-1|.
TGCGCCAGCAGCTTGTGGGGGGTTGCGTCGAACACTGAAGCTTTCTTT
CASSLWGVASNTEAFF